A single sample gave rise to the 10 T cell receptor beta chains below, sequenced in a study of blood T cell repertoires in COVID-19. Here immunoSEQ multiplex PCR was the method, and the copy in TCRdb shows in-frame clones only, minus some. The sample carries approximately 170,000 clones, around 82% recorded once. Input material: peripheral blood. The receptors stem from a woman older than 75 with active or convalescent COVID-19.

J is TRBJ2-7 and V is TRBV6-2 or TRBV6-3; 11 bases match TRBD2. The CDR3 contains 17 residues. Trimming removed 2 bases from V and 0 bases from J; junction bases left unmatched: 6. The germline gives CDR1 MNHEY, CDR2 SVGEGT. The CDR3 sequence is CASSYALGLADSYEQYF. DNA for the CDR3: TGTGCCAGCAGTTACGCATTGGGACTAGCGGACTCCTACGAGCAGTACTTC.

This clone showed up just once. The rearrangement links TRBV11-3 to TRBJ2-7, with 7 nucleotides matching TRBD2. CDR3 length equals 15 residues. The junction had 3 bases not matched to a gene; V was cut back by 1 base and J by 0 bases. Germline V gene data show CDR1 as SGHNT and CDR2 as YENEEA. CDR3 loop: CASSLATGGSYEQYF. Written as DNA, the CDR3 is TGTGCCAGCAGCTTAGCAACGGGGGGCTCCTACGAGCAGTACTTC. Full variable domain (outside the CDR3, taken from reference TRBV11-3 and TRBJ2-7): EAGVVQSPRYKIIEKKQPVAFWCNPISGHNTLYWYLQNLGQGPELLIRYENEEAVDDSQLPKDRFSAERLKGVDSTLKIQPAELGDSAVYLCASSLATGGSYEQYFGPGTRLTVT.

This clone was recorded only once. The V gene is TRBV28, the J gene TRBJ1-4, with D tentatively TRBD1 (6 bases). V shed 4 bases and J shed 4 bases, with 10 bases lying between them. This CDR3 is built from 14 residues. The germline CDR1 and CDR2 sequences are MDHEN and SYDVKM. The CDR3 loop reads CASSYGQFNEKLFF. DNA for the CDR3: TGTGCCAGCAGTTACGGACAGTTTAATGAAAAACTGTTTTTT.

The chain has TRBV9 and TRBJ2-3; 11 bases agree with TRBD1. The CDR3 is 17 amino acids. The J segment lost 5 bases and the V segment lost 4 bases, leaving 12 bases of the junction unmatched. Germline V gene sequence: CDR1 SGDLS, CDR2 YYNGEE. The CDR3 sequence: CASSRAPGTGGKDTQYF. CDR3 DNA sequence: TGTGCCAGCAGCAGAGCTCCCGGGACAGGGGGAAAAGATACGCAGTATTTT.

The J gene is TRBJ2-7, the V gene TRBV5-1, with D perhaps matching TRBD1 (6 bases). V gave up 0 bases and J gave up 4 bases, with 11 bases separating them. CDR3 length: 14 residues. From germline, CDR1 is SGHRS and CDR2 YFSETQ. This CDR3 is CASSLDREMYEQYF. The CDR3 region has the DNA TGCGCCAGCAGCTTGGACAGGGAAATGTACGAGCAGTACTTC.

The V gene is TRBV28, the J gene TRBJ2-3; D possibly corresponds to TRBD2 (5 bases). The V gene's germline CDR1 is MDHEN and CDR2 SYDVKM. V lost 0 bases to trimming and J lost 1 base, with 11 bases between them. The CDR3 spans 16 residues. DNA for the CDR3: TGTGCCAGCAGTTTATGGGACTGGTCAGGCACAGATACGCAGTATTTT. Translation gives CASSLWDWSGTDTQYF.

The chain combines TRBV6-5 with TRBJ1-5; 7 nucleotides align to TRBD1. CDR1 is MNHEY and CDR2 is SVGAGI in the germline V gene. The junction had 7 bases not matched to a gene; V was cut back by 5 bases and J by 6 bases. The CDR3 length is 14 residues. Here the CDR3 reads CASSRQGPSQPQHF. CDR3 in DNA: TGTGCCAGCAGTCGACAGGGCCCCAGTCAGCCCCAGCATTTT.

This chain's CDR3 is CASSGASTGQETQYF. CDR3 DNA: TGTGCCAGCAGTGGGGCTAGCACGGGCCAAGAGACCCAGTACTTC. V gene TRBV25-1 combines with J gene TRBJ2-5, with a possible D match to TRBD2 (5 bases). The V gene lost 4 bases and the J gene lost 1 base, with 13 bases spanning the gap. The germline V gene has CDR1 MGHDK and CDR2 SYGVNS. This CDR3 has 15 amino acids.

This chain uses TRBV7-9 with TRBJ1-2; tentative D call: TRBD1 (6 bases). Germline lookup yields CDR1 SEHNR and CDR2 FQNEAQ (reference sequence). V was shortened by 3 bases and J by 2 bases, with 10 bases between the two germline ends. The CDR3 has 14 residues. The CDR3 bases are TGTGCCAGCAGCTTCAGGACAGAAAACTATGGCTACACCTTC. Translation: CASSFRTENYGYTF.

The rearrangement links TRBV5-4 to TRBJ1-2; perhaps TRBD1 as D (6 bases). This CDR3 has 13 residues. The germline V gene has CDR1 SGHNT and CDR2 YYREEE (reference sequence). V lost 1 base and J 8 bases, leaving 12 bases between the germline ends. The chain's CDR3 is CASSLPGESGYTF. The CDR3 nucleotides read TGTGCCAGCAGCTTGCCAGGGGAAAGCGGCTACACCTTC. The full variable domain, with the rest looked up from reference TRBV5-4 and TRBJ1-2, is ETGVTQSPTHLIKTRGQQVTLRCSSQSGHNTVSWYQQALGQGPQFIFQYYREEENGRGNFPPRFSGLQFPNYSSELNVNALELDDSALYLCASSLPGESGYTFGSGTRLTVV.